This T cell receptor beta chain originates from a study of persistence of HIV-infected CD4 T cells (dated by TCRdb to 2018 to 2020). Some background on the complete study: CMV- and HIV-1 Gag-responding CD4+ T cells were isolated from ART-treated individuals so that antigen-driven clonal expansion of HIV-1-infected cells could be examined. Suppressive ART had been received by participants for a median of roughly 8 years. The clonality of all cells in each sorted population was assessed by TCRbeta sequencing, whereas the clonality of infected cells was assessed by proviral sequencing. Apart from a couple of participants who underwent leukapheresis at a single time point, peripheral blood samples of up to about 180 mL were collected from participants at multiple time points. For the TCR cluster analysis across participants, 8 or 9 participants were included for CMV and over five participants for Gag.

The sample's treatment or condition label, decoded: suppressive antiretroviral therapy. Lysates of CMV-infected fibroblasts were used at about 11 ug/mL for cell stimulation. Memory CD4+ T cells that did not respond, being CD40L-negative, CD69-negative and CD45RO-high, were sorted as memory populations depleted of antigen-responding cells. Participants were HIV-1-infected adults who started suppressive ART during chronic infection. For at least 4 years, the participants' plasma HIV-1 RNA had been undetectable, below 50 copies/mL. To be included, participants needed a CD4+ T cell count above 400 cells/uL and a positive CMV serology. Before stimulation, PBMCs were isolated using density centrifugation and then depleted of CD8+ T cells. CD8-depleted PBMCs were stimulated for approximately 19 hours with anti-CD28/CD49d costimulation, CD40-blocking antibody and enfuvirtide to prevent new infections. Sorting was done on either a Beckman Coulter MoFlo Legacy or an XDP sorter, and propidium iodide was used to exclude dead cells. Genomic DNA was extracted using the QIAamp DNA Mini Kit for samples with more than one million cells and using the Quick-DNA Microprep Kit for all other samples.

Unmatched junction bases come to 7, with V trimmed by 1 base and J by 3 bases. The germline V gene (reference sequence) yields SEHNR for CDR1 and FQNEAQ for CDR2. The CDR3, from cysteine to phenylalanine, totals 17 residues. Of all the DNA, just the CDR3 is kept, 51 bases in frame from base 1. Notes on this clone: Its antigen specificity is not known. Base qualities were left out, and no much larger clone turns up one base away.

The study at large found these results: Within the same sorted populations, how oligoclonal the TCRs were correlated with how oligoclonal the proviruses were. Because the TCR analyses were done in bulk, restricting them to just the rare CMV-responding cells that actually carried HIV-1 proviruses was not possible. Enrichment of degenerate expanded CDR3beta sequences was found in antigen-responding cells, suggesting convergent selection of CD4+ responses to CMV and Gag. Significantly lower TCRbeta richness was observed in CMV- and Gag-responding cells than in anti-CD3/anti-CD28-responding cells, and higher oligoclonality was observed in CMV-responding cells than in CD3/CD28-stimulated and Gag-responding cells. Only a small number of individuals took part in the study, and the range of antigens tested was limited.

The immunoSEQ hsTCRB assay version 4, run in survey mode, was used to sequence TCRbeta repertoires from genomic DNA. Genomic DNA was diluted to 8 to 10 ng/uL, using up to about 1 ug per sample for TCRbeta sequencing. The study's processing was this. TCRbeta data analysis was done in ImmunoSeq Analyzer 3.0, and diversity was calculated on productive nucleotide rearrangements. Using the Immunarch R package, lower-bound TCR diversity was estimated with the improved Chao index and clonality was estimated with the Gini coefficient. Nucleotide rearrangements that differed but encoded the same CDR3beta amino acid sequence were counted as separate clonotypes. TCRbeta sequences significantly enriched in antigen-responding cells relative to anti-CD3/anti-CD28-activated cells were identified by differential abundance analysis. TCRs were clustered by predicted peptide-MHC specificity with GLIPH2, both within individual participants and across merged participant data sets. Drawn from immuneACCESS, this table holds only the in-frame rearrangements with V and J called that TCRdb kept. Clones are partly lost; checked studies trace under half to an unresolved V gene and leave the rest unexplained. The V and J calls and clone size were taken over from that table, and D and trimming were inferred from the DNA. In this sample the table shows 40,000 to 50,000 clones, 75% to 85% of which occur a single time. The top ten constitute less than 3% of the sample.

The sequence came from an adult man with HIV who was CMV-seropositive. The V and J segments used are TRBV7-9 and TRBJ2-7; 12 of the junction bases match TRBD2. The sequencing here drew on CD4+ T cells sorted from PBMCs after 18-hour stimulation, taken from a patient who received antiretroviral therapy. This specimen's cell subset or site label, per the study, means: CD40L-CD69- CD45RO-high memory CD4 T cells not responding to CMV lysate. Read as DNA, the sequence is TGTGCCAGCAGCTTAGATCTAGCGGGAGGGACTGTCTACGAGCAGTACTTC. This yields the protein CASSLDLAGGTVYEQYF.